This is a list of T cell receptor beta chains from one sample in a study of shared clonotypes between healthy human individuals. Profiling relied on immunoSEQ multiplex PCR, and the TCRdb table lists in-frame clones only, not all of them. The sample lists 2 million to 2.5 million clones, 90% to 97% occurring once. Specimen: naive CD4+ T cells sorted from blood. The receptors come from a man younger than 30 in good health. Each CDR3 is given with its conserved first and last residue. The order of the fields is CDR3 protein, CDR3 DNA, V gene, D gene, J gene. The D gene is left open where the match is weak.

cdr3_aa: CASSEGAANSPLHF
cdr3_nt: TGTGCCAGCAGCGAGGGGGCAGCTAATTCACCCCTCCACTTT
v_call: TRBV7-3
d_call: TRBD1
j_call: TRBJ1-6

cdr3_aa: CASSESSPGHYGYTF
cdr3_nt: TGTGCCAGCAGTGAAAGCTCGCCGGGACACTATGGCTACACCTTC
v_call: TRBV6-1
d_call: -
j_call: TRBJ1-2

cdr3_aa: CASSPDRGRQYF
cdr3_nt: TGTGCCAGTAGTCCGGACAGGGGCAGGCAGTACTTC
v_call: TRBV19
d_call: TRBD1
j_call: TRBJ2-7

cdr3_aa: CASSEGSFLAKNIQYF
cdr3_nt: TGTGCCAGCAGTGAAGGTTCCTTCCTAGCCAAAAACATTCAGTACTTC
v_call: TRBV25-1
d_call: -
j_call: TRBJ2-4

cdr3_aa: CASSLWGGNYEQYF
cdr3_nt: TGTGCCAGCAGCTTATGGGGGGGAAACTACGAGCAGTACTTC
v_call: TRBV5-6
d_call: TRBD2
j_call: TRBJ2-7

cdr3_aa: CAWRSGSNTEAFF
cdr3_nt: TGTGCCTGGAGATCAGGTTCGAACACTGAAGCTTTCTTT
v_call: TRBV30
d_call: -
j_call: TRBJ1-1

cdr3_aa: CAWSVSGTLNTGELFF
cdr3_nt: TGTGCCTGGAGTGTCTCGGGGACACTAAACACCGGGGAGCTGTTTTTT
v_call: TRBV30
d_call: -
j_call: TRBJ2-2

cdr3_aa: CASSFGQGLSPLHF
cdr3_nt: TGTGCCAGCAGCTTCGGACAGGGTCTGTCACCCCTCCACTTT
v_call: TRBV5-5
d_call: TRBD1
j_call: TRBJ1-6

cdr3_aa: CASSQETGASYNEQFF
cdr3_nt: TGCGCCAGCAGCCAAGAGACAGGGGCCTCCTACAATGAGCAGTTCTTC
v_call: TRBV4-3
d_call: TRBD1
j_call: TRBJ2-1

cdr3_aa: CASSYRVGETQYF
cdr3_nt: TGTGCCAGCAGTTACAGGGTAGGCGAGACCCAGTACTTC
v_call: TRBV27
d_call: -
j_call: TRBJ2-5

cdr3_aa: CAWSAHPNEKLFF
cdr3_nt: TGTGCCTGGAGTGCGCACCCTAATGAAAAACTGTTTTTT
v_call: TRBV30
d_call: -
j_call: TRBJ1-4

cdr3_aa: CASSEHAGGANTEAFF
cdr3_nt: TGCGCCAGCAGTGAGCACGCAGGGGGGGCGAACACTGAAGCTTTCTTT
v_call: TRBV10-1
d_call: TRBD1
j_call: TRBJ1-1

cdr3_aa: CASSFRTGRNEKLFF
cdr3_nt: TGCGCCAGCAGCTTTCGGACAGGGCGTAATGAAAAACTGTTTTTT
v_call: TRBV5-1
d_call: TRBD1
j_call: TRBJ1-4

cdr3_aa: CASSRLEGRGELFF
cdr3_nt: TGTGCCAGCAGCCGCCTAGAGGGGCGAGGGGAGCTGTTTTTT
v_call: TRBV7-2
d_call: -
j_call: TRBJ2-2

cdr3_aa: CASSQGGSGGLGEQFF
cdr3_nt: TGCGCCAGCAGCCAAGGGGGGTCAGGAGGCCTTGGTGAGCAGTTCTTC
v_call: TRBV4-1
d_call: -
j_call: TRBJ2-1

cdr3_aa: CASSVLPDSPNTEAFF
cdr3_nt: TGTGCCAGCAGCGTCCTCCCCGACAGTCCGAACACTGAAGCTTTCTTT
v_call: TRBV9
d_call: -
j_call: TRBJ1-1

cdr3_aa: CASSTGTGNSISQPQHF
cdr3_nt: TGTGCCAGTAGTACGGGGACAGGAAACTCGATAAGTCAGCCCCAGCATTTT
v_call: TRBV19
d_call: TRBD1
j_call: TRBJ1-5

cdr3_aa: CASRLGPEFQETQYF
cdr3_nt: TGTGCCAGCCGTCTAGGGCCAGAATTTCAAGAGACCCAGTACTTC
v_call: TRBV7-2
d_call: -
j_call: TRBJ2-5

cdr3_aa: CASSQDRNQPQHF
cdr3_nt: TGTGCCAGTTCGCAGGATCGGAATCAGCCCCAGCATTTT
v_call: TRBV19
d_call: -
j_call: TRBJ1-5